Presented here are 26 T cell receptor beta chains from one specimen sequenced in a study of blood T cell repertoires in COVID-19. Only in-frame clones appear in the TCRdb table, and some are missing; sequencing was by immunoSEQ multiplex PCR. The data hold about 110,000 clones, with just over 85% observed a single time. The specimen was peripheral blood. Every receptor here comes from a human donor in a cohort sampled during active COVID-19.

This clone was seen once. The gene calls are TRBV2 and TRBJ2-7; a weak D match, TRBD1 (6 bases). The CDR3 length is 11 residues. Germline CDR1 SNHLY, CDR2 FYNNEI. V was shortened by 6 bases and J by 4 bases, with 7 bases between the two germline ends. The CDR3 spells CASSDRYEQYF. In DNA, the CDR3 is TGTGCCAGCAGCGACAGGTACGAGCAGTACTTC.

The chain employs TRBV3-1 (or the pseudogene TRBV3-2) and TRBJ2-1; D is perhaps TRBD2 (6 bases). Germline V gene lookup returns CDR1 LGHDT and CDR2 YNNKEL (reference sequence). Trimming took 0 bases from V and 7 from J, leaving 16 bases between them. This CDR3 comprises 16 residues. Here the CDR3 DNA reads TGTGCCAGCAGCCAAGACCGGGAGAAACGTGGAAATGAGCAGTTCTTC. Its translation is CASSQDREKRGNEQFF.

The chain recombines TRBV3-1 (or the pseudogene TRBV3-2) with TRBJ1-4; tentatively, D is TRBD1 (6 bases). The CDR3 covers 15 residues. Germline V CDR1 and CDR2: LGHDT, YNNKEL (reference sequence). Trimming stripped 4 bases from V and 2 bases from J, with 11 bases between. The CDR3 loop reads CASSPAGVTNEKLFF. Written as DNA, the CDR3 is TGTGCCAGCAGCCCCGCAGGGGTCACTAATGAAAAACTGTTTTTT.

This clone was recorded only once. The chain is built from TRBV4-1 and TRBJ2-1; possibly TRBD2 for D (6 bases). The ends were cut back, 5 bases at V and 2 bases at J, with 22 bases in the middle. The CDR3 contains 18 residues. Germline CDR1 reads MGHRA; CDR2 reads YSYEKL. The CDR3 loop is CASSKVGSAGLTYNEQFF. The CDR3 nucleotides read TGCGCCAGCAGCAAAGTGGGCTCGGCGGGATTAACCTACAATGAGCAGTTCTTC.

J is TRBJ1-5 and V is TRBV19; a weak D match, TRBD1 (5 bases). Germline CDR1 reads LNHDA; CDR2 reads SQIVND (reference sequence). Trimming removed 3 bases at V and 2 bases at J, with 11 bases between. The CDR3 contains 15 residues. The CDR3 loop reads CASSISGTGNQPQHF. The CDR3 DNA is TGTGCCAGTAGTATCAGCGGGACGGGCAATCAGCCCCAGCATTTT.

This chain connects TRBV19 to TRBJ2-3; 11 bases agree with TRBD2. The CDR3 is 17 residues long. J was trimmed by 2 bases and V by 7 bases; bases with no gene match: 11. Germline values: CDR1 LNHDA, CDR2 SQIVND (reference sequence). In DNA form, the CDR3 reads TGTGCCAGTAACCTAGCGGGAGGTATCCAAGTCACAGATACGCAGTATTTT. This codes for CASNLAGGIQVTDTQYF.

This clone has a handful of counts. The V gene is TRBV3-1 (or the pseudogene TRBV3-2), the J gene TRBJ1-2; TRBD1 aligns across 7 bases. Germline trimming cut 4 bases from V and 1 base from J; bases unmatched to any gene: 3. The CDR3 is made up of 14 amino acids. Germline V gene data show CDR1 as LGHDT and CDR2 as YNNKEL (reference sequence). Here the CDR3 reads CASSPRQGNYGYTF. Written as DNA, the CDR3 is TGTGCCAGCAGCCCCCGACAGGGTAACTATGGCTACACCTTC.

This clone was recorded only once. This chain uses TRBV10-3 with TRBJ1-4; D call uncertain. The CDR3 sequence is 15 residues long. Trimming removed 0 bases from V and 7 bases from J, with 12 bases in between. Germline assignment: CDR1 ENHRY and CDR2 SYGVKD. The CDR3 bases are TGTGCCATCAGTGAGTCCGGGTCGGTGGGTGAAAAACTGTTTTTT. The encoded protein is CAISESGSVGEKLFF.

The chain combines TRBV28 with TRBJ1-2, with D unresolved. Germline V gene sequence: CDR1 MDHEN, CDR2 SYDVKM. Trimming shortened V by 5 bases and J by 1 base, and 8 bases separated the two germline ends. The CDR3 has 13 amino acids. The DNA of the CDR3 is TGTGCCAGCAGTCAACTCTTTAACTATGGCTACACCTTC. Translating gives CASSQLFNYGYTF.

In this sample, this clone turned up a few times. V usage is TRBV5-1 and J usage is TRBJ1-1; 10 bases map to TRBD1. V gave up 3 bases and J gave up 0 bases; unmatched junction bases: 2. Germline values: CDR1 SGHRS, CDR2 YFSETQ. The CDR3 has 15 amino acids. The CDR3 region has the DNA TGCGCCAGCAGCTCGGGACAGGGGATGAACACTGAAGCTTTCTTT. This sequence encodes CASSSGQGMNTEAFF. Using reference TRBV5-1 and TRBJ1-1 for the parts outside the CDR3, the full variable domain is KAGVTQTPRYLIKTRGQQVTLSCSPISGHRSVSWYQQTPGQGLQFLFEYFSETQRNKGNFPGRFSGRQFSNSRSEMNVSTLELGDSALYLCASSSGQGMNTEAFFGQGTRLTVV.

The chain combines TRBV6-1 with TRBJ2-1; 10 bases fit TRBD2. CDR1 and CDR2 from the germline V gene are MNHNS and SASEGT. Trimming took 6 bases from V and 6 from J; bases not matched to a gene: 8. This CDR3 has 15 amino acids. For the CDR3, the DNA is TGTGCCAGCAGCAACAGCGGGGGGGCGGGCAATGAGCAGTTCTTC. Its protein is CASSNSGGAGNEQFF.

This chain uses TRBV28 with TRBJ2-7; 9 bases fit TRBD1. The trim removed 3 bases at V and 4 bases at J, leaving 10 bases unmatched. Germline V lookup: CDR1 MDHEN, CDR2 SYDVKM. This CDR3 contains 16 residues. The CDR3 reads CASSFHPGTGLYEQYF. Here the CDR3 DNA reads TGTGCCAGCAGTTTCCACCCCGGGACAGGGCTATACGAGCAGTACTTC.

This sequence joins TRBV18 and TRBJ2-3, with 12 bases fitting TRBD2. With V trimmed by 2 bases and J by 5 bases, 8 bases remained unmatched. Germline V lookup: CDR1 KGHSH, CDR2 LQKENI. The CDR3 is 17 residues long. The CDR3 coding sequence is TGTGCCAGCTCACCAGTGGCTAGCGGGAGGGCCTTAGATACGCAGTATTTT. Encoded protein: CASSPVASGRALDTQYF.

The chain recombines TRBV2 with TRBJ2-3, with 10 bases that match TRBD2. Germline CDR1 SNHLY, CDR2 FYNNEI. The ends lost 7 bases at V and 0 bases at J; junction bases unmatched: 13. This CDR3 has 18 amino acids. The chain's CDR3 is CASIHQREGPVSTDTQYF. As DNA, the CDR3 is TGTGCCAGCATTCACCAGCGGGAGGGCCCTGTAAGCACAGATACGCAGTATTTT. The full variable domain, rest sourced from reference TRBV2 and TRBJ2-3, is EPEVTQTPSHQVTQMGQEVILRCVPISNHLYFYWYRQILGQKVEFLVSFYNNEISEKSEIFDDQFSVERPDGSNFTLKIRSTKLEDSAMYFCASIHQREGPVSTDTQYFGPGTRLTVL.

V gene TRBV29-1 combines with J gene TRBJ2-2; 10 positions match TRBD1. Losses at the gene ends were 6 bases for V and 5 bases for J; bases not matched to a gene: 12. CDR3 length: 16 residues. Germline CDR1 reads SQVTM; CDR2 reads ANQGSEA. The CDR3 DNA follows: TGCAGCGTCCGTACCACCGGGACAGGGGTAACCGGGGAGCTGTTTTTT. As protein: CSVRTTGTGVTGELFF.

The V call is TRBV5-4, the J call TRBJ2-1; maybe TRBD1 (5 bases). The CDR3 extends over 16 amino acids. Germline V gene sequence: CDR1 SGHNT, CDR2 YYREEE (reference sequence). The V end was cut by 4 bases, the J end by 0 bases, with 14 bases between. The CDR3, as DNA: TGTGCCAGCAGCCCGCAGACAGCGAGCTCCTACAATGAGCAGTTCTTC. Its translation: CASSPQTASSYNEQFF.

The J gene is TRBJ1-2, the V gene TRBV5-4, with D tentatively TRBD1 (6 bases). The germline V and J ends were trimmed by 0 bases and 1 base, with 10 bases remaining between them. The CDR3 loop spans 15 amino acids. Germline V gene sequence: CDR1 SGHNT, CDR2 YYREEE (reference sequence). CDR3 sequence reads: CASSLAGTNNYGYTF. The CDR3, as DNA: TGTGCCAGCAGCTTGGCTGGGACAAATAACTATGGCTACACCTTC.

The chain uses TRBV6-5 and TRBJ2-7; TRBD1 matches at 8 bases. The CDR3 runs to 11 residues. Germline CDR1 reads MNHEY; CDR2 reads SVGAGI. J was trimmed by 6 bases and V by 8 bases; bases with no gene match: 3. The CDR3 nucleotides are TGTGCCAGCGGAGACAGGGGCGAGCAGTACTTC. Its protein is CASGDRGEQYF.

This chain links TRBV7-9 with TRBJ2-5; 9 bases fit TRBD2. The CDR3 runs 15 residues. V was clipped by 1 base and J by 1 base; unmatched bases: 1. Germline values: CDR1 SEHNR, CDR2 FQNEAQ (reference sequence). The CDR3 nucleotides are TGTGCCAGCAGCTTAGGGACTAGCGTCCAAGAGACCCAGTACTTC. Protein product: CASSLGTSVQETQYF.

The chain is built from TRBV6-1 and TRBJ1-2; weak D call: TRBD1 (6 bases). CDR1 and CDR2 from the germline V gene are MNHNS and SASEGT. The CDR3 is made up of 15 amino acids. Trimming cost V 0 bases and J 1 base, with 9 bases left between them. This CDR3 is CASSEAGTLNYGYTF. CDR3 in DNA: TGTGCCAGCAGTGAAGCCGGGACACTTAACTATGGCTACACCTTC.

DNA for the CDR3: TGTGCCACGGGACTAGCCTCCTCCTACAATGAGCAGTTCTTC. It yields the protein CATGLASSYNEQFF. The chain carries TRBV10-3 and TRBJ2-1, with 9 positions matching TRBD2. The CDR3 runs 14 residues. CDR1 ENHRY and CDR2 SYGVKD come from the germline V gene. Trimming at V came to 10 bases and at J to 0 bases, leaving 4 bases not matched to a gene.

The chain is built from TRBV20-1 and TRBJ2-1; D is undetermined. Trimming removed 7 bases from V and 8 bases from J, with 12 bases in between. CDR3 length equals 11 residues. CDR1 is DFQATT and CDR2 is SNEGSKA in the germline V gene (reference sequence). CDR3 protein: CSVPNGYEQFF. The CDR3, as DNA: TGCAGTGTCCCGAACGGGTATGAGCAGTTCTTC.

Only a few counts were recorded for this clone. The chain links TRBV7-2 to TRBJ1-2; TRBD1 agrees at 9 bases. The germline V gene encodes CDR1 SGHTA and CDR2 FQGNSA. V lost 4 bases to trimming and J lost 6 bases; unmatched junction nucleotides: 15. CDR3 length: 17 residues. The chain's CDR3 is CASSSRPGQGFIDGYTF. In DNA, the CDR3 is TGTGCCAGCAGCTCTAGACCGGGACAGGGTTTCATCGATGGCTACACCTTC.

The chain recombines TRBV28 with TRBJ1-2; D may be TRBD1 (6 bases). V was pared by 4 bases and J by 8 bases, with 14 bases between. The germline V gene encodes CDR1 MDHEN and CDR2 SYDVKM. The CDR3 contains 13 residues. Written as DNA, the CDR3 is TGTGCCAGCAGTTACGCGGACAGTGGCGGCTACACCTTC. It yields the protein CASSYADSGGYTF.

The chain joins TRBV5-1 to TRBJ2-7; a weak D match, TRBD2 (6 bases). From germline, CDR1 is SGHRS and CDR2 YFSETQ. CDR3 length equals 14 residues. The V gene lost 0 bases and the J gene lost 5 bases, with 12 bases spanning the gap. The CDR3 nucleotides are TGCGCCAGCAGCTTGGCTAGGGAGGTCGACGAGCAGTACTTC. Protein: CASSLAREVDEQYF.

J is TRBJ2-7 and V is TRBV9, with D hard to call. The germline V and J ends were trimmed by 0 bases and 3 bases, with 13 bases remaining between them. CDR1 is SGDLS and CDR2 is YYNGEE in the germline V gene. This CDR3 comprises 15 residues. In DNA form, the CDR3 reads TGTGCCAGCAGCGTAGGCGATCCCCCCCTCTACGAGCAGTACTTC. Residues: CASSVGDPPLYEQYF. Full variable domain (rest looked up from reference TRBV9 and TRBJ2-7): DSGVTQTPKHLITATGQRVTLRCSPRSGDLSVYWYQQSLDQGLQFLIQYYNGEERAKGNILERFSAQQFPDLHSELNLSSLELGDSALYFCASSVGDPPLYEQYFGPGTRLTVT.